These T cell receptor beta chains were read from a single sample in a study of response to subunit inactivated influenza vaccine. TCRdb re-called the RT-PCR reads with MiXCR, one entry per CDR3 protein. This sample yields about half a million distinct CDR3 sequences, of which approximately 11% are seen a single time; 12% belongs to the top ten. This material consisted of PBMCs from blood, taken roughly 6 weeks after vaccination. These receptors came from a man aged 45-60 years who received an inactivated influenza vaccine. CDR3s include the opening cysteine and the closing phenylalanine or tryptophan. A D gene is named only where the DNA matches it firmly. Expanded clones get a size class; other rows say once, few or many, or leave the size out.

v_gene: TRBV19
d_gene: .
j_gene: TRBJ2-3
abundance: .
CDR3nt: TGTGCCAGTAGTGCCCCTTGGGATCTCACGCAGTATTTT
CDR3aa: CASSAPWDLTQYF

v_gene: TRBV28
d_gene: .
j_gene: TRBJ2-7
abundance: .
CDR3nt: TGTGCCAGCAGCCGAAGTGACGAGCAGTACTTC
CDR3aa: CASSRSDEQYF

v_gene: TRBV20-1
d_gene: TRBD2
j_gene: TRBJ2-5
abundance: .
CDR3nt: TGCAGTGCTAGGGATTGGACTAGCAGTTTTGTGACCCAGTACTTC
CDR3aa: CSARDWTSSFVTQYF

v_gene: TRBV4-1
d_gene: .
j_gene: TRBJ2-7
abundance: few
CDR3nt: TGCGCCAGCAGCCACTTCAGAGCCTACGAGCAGTACTTC
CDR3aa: CASSHFRAYEQYF

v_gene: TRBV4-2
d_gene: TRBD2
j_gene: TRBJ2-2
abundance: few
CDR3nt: TGTGCCAGCAGCCAACTAAGCGGGAGCGTCACCGGGGAGCTGTTTTTT
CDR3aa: CASSQLSGSVTGELFF

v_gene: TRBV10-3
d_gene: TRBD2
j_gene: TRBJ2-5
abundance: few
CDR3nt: TGTGCCATCGCCCCGGGACTAGCGGGAGACGATTATGAAGGCCAAGAGACCCAGTACTTC
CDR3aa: CAIAPGLAGDDYEGQETQYF

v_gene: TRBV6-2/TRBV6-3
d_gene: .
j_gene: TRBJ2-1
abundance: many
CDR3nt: TGTGCCAGCAGTTCCGATTACGGGCAACCCTACAATGAGCAGTTCTTC
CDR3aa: CASSSDYGQPYNEQFF

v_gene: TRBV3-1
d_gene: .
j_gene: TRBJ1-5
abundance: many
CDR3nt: TGTGCCAGCAGCTCTGGGCCGGGGCTCAATCAGCCCCAGCATTTT
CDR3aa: CASSSGPGLNQPQHF

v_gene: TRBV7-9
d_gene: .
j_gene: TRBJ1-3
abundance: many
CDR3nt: TGTGCCAGCAGCTCGCAATCAAACACCATATATTTT
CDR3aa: CASSSQSNTIYF

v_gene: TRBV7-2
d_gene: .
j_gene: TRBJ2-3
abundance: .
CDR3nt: TGTGCCAGCACCCAAAAGGGTCGGAGCACAGATACGCAGTATTTT
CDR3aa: CASTQKGRSTDTQYF

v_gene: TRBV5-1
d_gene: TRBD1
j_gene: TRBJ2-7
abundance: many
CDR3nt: TGTGCCAGCAGCACGGGACAGACCTACGAGCAGTACTTC
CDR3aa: CASSTGQTYEQYF

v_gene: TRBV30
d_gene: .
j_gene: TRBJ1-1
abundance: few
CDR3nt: TGTGCCTTACAGGGAGGCAGCACTGAAGCTTTCTTT
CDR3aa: CALQGGSTEAFF

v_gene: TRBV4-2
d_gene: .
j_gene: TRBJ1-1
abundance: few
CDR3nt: TGTGCCAGCAGCAAAGTCCGGACAGTTAACCTCTACGCCGAAGCTTTCTTT
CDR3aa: CASSKVRTVNLYAEAFF

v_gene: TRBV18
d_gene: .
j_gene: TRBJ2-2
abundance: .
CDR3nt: TGTGCCAGCTCACCGAGACGATCAGTGGCCGGGGAGCTGTTTTTT
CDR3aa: CASSPRRSVAGELFF

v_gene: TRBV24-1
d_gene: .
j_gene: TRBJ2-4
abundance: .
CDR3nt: TGTGCCACCAGTGAAACAGGGTTGGACATTCAGTACTTC
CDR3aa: CATSETGLDIQYF

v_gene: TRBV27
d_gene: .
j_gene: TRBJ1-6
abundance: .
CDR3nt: TGTGCCAGCAGTTTTAGTTTCTCCTATAATTCACCCCTCCACTTT
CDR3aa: CASSFSFSYNSPLHF

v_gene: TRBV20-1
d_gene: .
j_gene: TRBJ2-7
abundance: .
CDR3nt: TGCAGTGCTAGTCGGGGGAACGAGCAGTACTTC
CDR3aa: CSASRGNEQYF

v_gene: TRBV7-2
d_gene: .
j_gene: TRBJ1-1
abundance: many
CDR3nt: TGTGCCAGCAGCTTAGCGGCAGGGTATAGGAACACTGAAGCTTTCTTT
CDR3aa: CASSLAAGYRNTEAFF

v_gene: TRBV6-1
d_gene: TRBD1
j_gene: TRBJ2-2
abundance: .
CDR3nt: TGTGCCAGCATACCGACAGGGGGCGTTAATACCGGGGAGCTGTTTTTT
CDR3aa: CASIPTGGVNTGELFF

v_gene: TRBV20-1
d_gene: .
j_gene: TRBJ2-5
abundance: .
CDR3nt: TGCAGTGCAACGACACCACTCCAAGAGACCCAGTACTTC
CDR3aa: CSATTPLQETQYF

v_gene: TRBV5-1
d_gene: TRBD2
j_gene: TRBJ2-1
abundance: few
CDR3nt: TGCGCCAGCAGCTTGGTTACTAGCGGGGGGCTCGGGAATGAGCAGTTCTTC
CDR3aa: CASSLVTSGGLGNEQFF

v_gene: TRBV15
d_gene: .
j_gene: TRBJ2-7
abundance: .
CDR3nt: TGTGCCACCAGCAGAGATAAGGCTTTGGGAAACGAGCAGTACTTC
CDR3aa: CATSRDKALGNEQYF

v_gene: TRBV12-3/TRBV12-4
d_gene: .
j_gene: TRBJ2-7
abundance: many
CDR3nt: TGTGCCAGCAGTAGGACTGGCAACGAGCAGTACTTC
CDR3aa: CASSRTGNEQYF

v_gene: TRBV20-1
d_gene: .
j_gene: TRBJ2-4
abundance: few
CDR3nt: TGCAGTGCTAAGAGAGCAGCGGAAGCCAAAAACATTCAGTACTTC
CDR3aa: CSAKRAAEAKNIQYF

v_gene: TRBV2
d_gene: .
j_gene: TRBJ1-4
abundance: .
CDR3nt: TGTGCCAGCAGTTTACGAGTACGGGATGAAAAACTGTTTTTT
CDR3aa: CASSLRVRDEKLFF

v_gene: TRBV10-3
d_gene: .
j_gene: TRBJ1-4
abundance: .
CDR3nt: TGTGCCTCCTCGGACGCAACTAATGAAAAACTGTCTTTT
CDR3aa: CASSDATNEKLSF

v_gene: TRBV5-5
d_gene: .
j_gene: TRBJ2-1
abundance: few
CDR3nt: TGTGCCAGCAGCTTGGAGACTCCTGGAAGCTCCTACAATGAGCAGTTCTTC
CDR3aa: CASSLETPGSSYNEQFF

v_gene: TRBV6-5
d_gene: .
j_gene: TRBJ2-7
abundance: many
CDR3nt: TGTGCCAGCAGTTACTCCCAAGCTTGGGGGAGTGCATACGAGCAGTACTTC
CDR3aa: CASSYSQAWGSAYEQYF

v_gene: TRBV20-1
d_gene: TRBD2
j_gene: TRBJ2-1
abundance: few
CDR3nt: TGCAGTGCTAGGGGCCCGGGACTAGCGGCTTACAATGAGCAGTTCTTC
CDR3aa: CSARGPGLAAYNEQFF

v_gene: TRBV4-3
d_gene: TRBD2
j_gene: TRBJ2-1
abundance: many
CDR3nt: TGCGCCAGCAGCCCGGAGGGACTAGCGATACAATTGAATGAGCAGTTCTTC
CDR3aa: CASSPEGLAIQLNEQFF

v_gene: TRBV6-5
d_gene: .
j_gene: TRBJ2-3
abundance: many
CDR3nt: TGTGCCAGCAGTTACAATCCGGTCACAGATACGCAGTATTTT
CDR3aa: CASSYNPVTDTQYF

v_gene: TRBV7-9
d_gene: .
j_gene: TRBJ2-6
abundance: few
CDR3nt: TGTGCCAGCACCCCAGTTCCCAGCTCTGGGGCCAACGTCCTGACTTTC
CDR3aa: CASTPVPSSGANVLTF

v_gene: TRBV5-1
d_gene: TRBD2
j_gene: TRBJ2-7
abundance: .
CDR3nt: TGCGCCAGCAGCGGAGGGGTCCCGGGGGGTTATGCCCACGAGCAGTACTTC
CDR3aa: CASSGGVPGGYAHEQYF